A single sample gave rise to the 22 T cell receptor beta chains below, sequenced in a study of T cells expressing NK-cell markers. TCRdb reprocessed the 5' RACE reads; each CDR3 protein has one entry and no DNA is given. This sample's clone table lists under 500,000 distinct CDR3 sequences. The sequencing input was blood T cells: a sorted CD56 or NKG2C T cell subset, CD4+ or CD8+ T cells, or bulk PBMC T cells (not recorded which). These receptor sequences come from a woman between 18 and 70 years old in good health.

The chain uses TRBV20-1 and TRBJ2-1; TCRdb's D call, TRBD2, is unchecked because there is no DNA. The CDR3 is 17 residues long. Germline CDR1 DFQATT, CDR2 SNEGSKA (reference sequence). The CDR3 loop reads CSARNRRVGLAGNEQFF.

This rearrangement joins TRBV19 to TRBJ2-7. Germline loops: CDR1 LNHDA, CDR2 SQIVND (reference sequence). This CDR3 comprises 13 residues. CDR3 region: CASSIDRAYEQYF.

The chain is built from TRBV27 and TRBJ2-1; TCRdb picks TRBD2, but there is no DNA to check that call. The CDR3 is 17 amino acids. From germline, CDR1 is MNHEY and CDR2 SMNVEV (reference sequence). The CDR3 loop is CASSLWTSGEGYNEQFF.

V gene TRBV7-7 combines with J gene TRBJ1-5; no DNA is available, so the TRBD1 call from TCRdb remains unchecked. This CDR3 has 14 amino acids. CDR1 is SSHAT and CDR2 is FNYEAQ in the germline V gene (reference sequence). The CDR3 sequence: CASSSRDGNQPQHF.

The V gene is TRBV14, the J gene TRBJ1-1; TCRdb gives TRBD1 as the D gene, but with no DNA this cannot be confirmed. Per germline, CDR1 SGHDN and CDR2 FVKESK. The CDR3 loop spans 13 amino acids. The CDR3 loop is CASSPEGGTEAFF. Full variable domain (rest looked up from reference TRBV14 and TRBJ1-1): EAGVTQFPSHSVIEKGQTVTLRCDPISGHDNLYWYRRVMGKEIKFLLHFVKESKQDESGMPNNRFLAERTGGTYSTLKVQPAELEDSGVYFCASSPEGGTEAFFGQGTRLTVV.

The chain couples TRBV6-5 to TRBJ2-3. Germline V gene lookup returns CDR1 MNHEY and CDR2 SVGAGI. The CDR3 loop spans 11 amino acids. The CDR3: CAAIDTDTQYF.

The rearrangement links TRBV7-9 to TRBJ1-6; without DNA, the TCRdb call of TRBD1 cannot be checked. Germline loops: CDR1 SEHNR, CDR2 FQNEAQ (reference sequence). This CDR3 contains 15 residues. CDR3 residues: CASSLVVGDNSPLHF.

This sequence joins TRBV28 and TRBJ2-7. CDR1 is MDHEN, CDR2 SYDVKM, per germline. This CDR3 has 13 residues. CDR3 amino acids: CASSFRSLYEQYF.

The V gene is TRBV20-1, the J gene TRBJ2-7; the TRBD1 assignment by TCRdb is unverifiable without DNA. The V gene's germline CDR1 is DFQATT and CDR2 SNEGSKA (reference sequence). The CDR3 is 14 residues long. The CDR3 sequence is CSGNGGDPIYEQYF.

The rearrangement links TRBV10-3 to TRBJ1-4. This CDR3 is 13 amino acids long. The germline V gene encodes CDR1 ENHRY and CDR2 SYGVKD. This CDR3 reads CAIGVAANEKLFF.

V usage is TRBV15 and J usage is TRBJ2-3; the D call from TCRdb, TRBD1, cannot be confirmed without DNA. Germline V gives CDR1 LNHNV, CDR2 YYDKDF (reference sequence). The CDR3 has 15 amino acids. The CDR3 region is CATSGHRQSTDTQYF.

The rearrangement uses TRBV4-3 and TRBJ2-7; the D call of TRBD1 rests on TCRdb alone, since no DNA is present to check it. Germline CDR1 is LGHNA and CDR2 is YSLEER. The CDR3 contains 16 residues. This chain's CDR3 is CASSQIGAGGSYEQYF.

The CDR3 sequence: CASSPVGLGLAYEQYF. This chain connects TRBV18 to TRBJ2-7; the D call of TRBD2 rests on TCRdb alone, since no DNA is present to check it. This CDR3 is 16 amino acids long. Germline V CDR1 and CDR2: KGHSH, LQKENI.

CDR3 protein: CASSLNRVHGNTIYF. This chain connects TRBV7-2 to TRBJ1-3; TCRdb reports TRBD1, a call that lacks DNA to check it against. The CDR3 totals 15 residues. Per the germline V gene, CDR1 is SGHTA and CDR2 is FQGNSA.

The rearrangement uses TRBV4-1 and TRBJ2-1. The CDR3 is made up of 15 amino acids. The germline CDR1 and CDR2 sequences are MGHRA and YSYEKL. CDR3 sequence reads: CASSQGSGPYNEQFF.

The chain links TRBV5-1 to TRBJ2-5; TCRdb outputs TRBD1, but without DNA this stays unchecked. There are 12 residues in the CDR3. CDR1 is SGHRS, CDR2 YFSETQ, per germline. CDR3 region: CASSNRGETQYF.

The genes are TRBV4-3 and TRBJ1-1; no DNA is available, so the TRBD1 call from TCRdb remains unchecked. CDR1 is LGHNA and CDR2 is YSLEER in the germline V gene. This CDR3 has 16 residues. CDR3 in amino acids: CASSQTTGTVNTEAFF.

The chain joins TRBV9 to TRBJ2-3; TCRdb selects TRBD1, and the lack of DNA leaves this call unchecked. This CDR3 region has 14 residues. CDR1 is SGDLS and CDR2 is YYNGEE in the germline V gene. This CDR3 is CASSGPGSPDTQYF.

The V gene is TRBV9, the J gene TRBJ2-3. Germline V gene sequence: CDR1 SGDLS, CDR2 YYNGEE. The CDR3 is 14 amino acids. CDR3 loop: CASSEAVVTDTQYF.

The V call is TRBV20-1, the J call TRBJ2-7; TCRdb selects TRBD2, and the lack of DNA leaves this call unchecked. This CDR3 contains 17 residues. CDR1 and CDR2 from the germline V gene are DFQATT and SNEGSKA (reference sequence). The CDR3 protein is CSARDPPGLAGSYEQYF.

The chain employs TRBV6-2 or TRBV6-3 and TRBJ1-1; TCRdb names TRBD1, which stays unverified in the absence of DNA. The CDR3 covers 16 residues. CDR1 is MNHEY, CDR2 SVGEGT, per germline. CDR3 amino acids: CASSPVVGQGGSEAFF.

The chain carries TRBV11-1 and TRBJ2-1; TCRdb's assignment of TRBD2 cannot be checked, as there is no DNA. The CDR3 extends over 19 amino acids. Germline V gives CDR1 SGHAT, CDR2 FQDESV (reference sequence). CDR3 sequence: CASSFRFRKTSGRNNEQFF.